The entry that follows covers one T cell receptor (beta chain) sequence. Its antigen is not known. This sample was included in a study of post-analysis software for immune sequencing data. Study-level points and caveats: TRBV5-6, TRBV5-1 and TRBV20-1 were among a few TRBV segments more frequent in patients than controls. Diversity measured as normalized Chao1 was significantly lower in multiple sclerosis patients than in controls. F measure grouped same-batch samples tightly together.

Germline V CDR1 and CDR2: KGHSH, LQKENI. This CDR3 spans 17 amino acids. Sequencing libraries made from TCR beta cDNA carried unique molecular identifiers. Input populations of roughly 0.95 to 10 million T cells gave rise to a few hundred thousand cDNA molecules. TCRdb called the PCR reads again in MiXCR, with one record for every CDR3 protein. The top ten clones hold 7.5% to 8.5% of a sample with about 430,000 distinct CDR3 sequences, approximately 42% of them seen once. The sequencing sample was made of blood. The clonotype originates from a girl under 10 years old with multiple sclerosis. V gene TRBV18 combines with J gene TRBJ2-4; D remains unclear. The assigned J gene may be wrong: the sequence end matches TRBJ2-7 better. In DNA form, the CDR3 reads TGTGCCAGCTCACTCCTAATTCCGGGCCCTGAAGGCTACGAGCAGTACTTC. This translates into CASSLLIPGPEGYEQYF.